These 22 T cell receptor beta chains came from one sample sequenced in a study of cytomegalovirus exposure and HLA in healthy donors. Assay: immunoSEQ multiplex PCR; the TCRdb copy retains only in-frame clones and omits some. The sample includes roughly 270,000 clones, 85% to 90% seen only once; the top ten take roughly 0.93%. Material: PBMCs. These receptors originate from a woman aged 18-30 years in good health and CMV-seronegative.

This clone has only one observation. The rearrangement links TRBV28 to TRBJ2-2; 10 bases are shared with TRBD2. This CDR3 contains 17 residues. The germline gives CDR1 MDHEN, CDR2 SYDVKM. The trim removed 3 bases at V and 1 base at J, leaving 5 bases unmatched. CDR3 sequence reads: CASSLWGTSENTGELFF. The DNA of the CDR3 is TGTGCCAGCAGTTTGTGGGGGACTAGCGAGAACACCGGGGAGCTGTTTTTT.

This clone was counted only a few times. The DNA for the CDR3 is TGTGCCAGCTCACCTTCGGTACAAGGGGATTCACCCCTCCACTTT. It encodes CASSPSVQGDSPLHF. The chain links TRBV18 to TRBJ1-6, with a tentative D call TRBD1 (5 bases). The CDR3 is made up of 15 amino acids. The germline V and J ends were trimmed by 3 bases and 8 bases, with 14 bases remaining between them. The germline V gene has CDR1 KGHSH and CDR2 LQKENI.

The chain combines TRBV15 with TRBJ2-3, with TRBD2 matching over 10 bases. Per germline, CDR1 LNHNV and CDR2 YYDKDF (reference sequence). The ends lost 3 bases at V and 5 bases at J; junction bases unmatched: 5. The CDR3 is 15 residues long. CDR3 DNA sequence: TGTGCCACCAGCAGGCTAGCGGGAGCCGTAGATACGCAGTATTTT. Translation gives CATSRLAGAVDTQYF.

The chain links TRBV28 to TRBJ1-2; D is possibly TRBD1 (5 bases). Germline V gene lookup returns CDR1 MDHEN and CDR2 SYDVKM. The ends were cut back, 4 bases at V and 5 bases at J, with 11 bases in the middle. This CDR3 is built from 13 residues. CDR3 sequence: CASSSDSYYGYTF. CDR3 DNA: TGTGCCAGCAGTTCTGACAGTTATTATGGCTACACCTTC.

This chain uses TRBV5-6 with TRBJ1-2; D is undetermined. The CDR3 is 14 amino acids. The V end was cut by 6 bases, the J end by 8 bases, with 20 bases between. Germline assignment: CDR1 SGHDT and CDR2 YYEEEE. The chain's CDR3 is CASTITEGPRGYTF. In DNA, the CDR3 is TGTGCCAGCACCATAACGGAGGGCCCCAGGGGCTACACCTTC. The whole variable domain, remainder taken from reference TRBV5-6 and TRBJ1-2, is DAGVTQSPTHLIKTRGQQVTLRCSPKSGHDTVSWYQQALGQGPQFIFQYYEEEERQRGNFPDRFSGHQFPNYSSELNVNALLLGDSALYLCASTITEGPRGYTFGSGTRLTVV.

This chain links TRBV28 with TRBJ2-7; no clear D. This CDR3 region has 13 residues. Germline V gene sequence: CDR1 MDHEN, CDR2 SYDVKM. V lost 1 base and J 1 base, leaving 5 bases between the germline ends. The CDR3 coding sequence is TGTGCCAGCAGTTTATTATCTTCCTACGAGCAGTACTTC. This translates into CASSLLSSYEQYF.

A few counts support this clone. The CDR3: CASRGTGTYEQYF. DNA for the CDR3: TGTGCCAGCAGAGGGACTGGGACCTACGAGCAGTACTTC. This chain uses TRBV7-9 with TRBJ2-7, with D maybe TRBD2 (6 bases). With 6 bases removed from V and 2 bases from J, the gap between germline ends came to 11 bases. Looked up from germline, CDR1 is SEHNR and CDR2 is FQNEAQ (reference sequence). The CDR3 totals 13 residues. The full variable domain, its missing parts supplied by reference TRBV7-9 and TRBJ2-7, is DTGVSQNPRHKITKRGQNVTFRCDPISEHNRLYWYRQTLGQGPEFLTYFQNEAQLEKSRLLSDRFSAERPKGSFSTLEIQRTEQGDSAMYLCASRGTGTYEQYFGPGTRLTVT.

The chain joins TRBV12-5 to TRBJ2-3; TRBD2 aligns across 8 bases. The CDR3 has 17 residues. Germline V gene sequence: CDR1 LGHNT, CDR2 FRNRAP. V lost 0 bases to trimming and J lost 3 bases; unmatched junction nucleotides: 8. CDR3 in amino acids: CASGLVLSGSGTDTQYF. The CDR3 nucleotides read TGTGCTAGTGGTTTGGTACTGAGCGGGAGTGGGACAGATACGCAGTATTTT.

The rearrangement uses TRBV27 and TRBJ2-1; D might be TRBD1 (6 bases). The V gene lost 7 bases and the J gene lost 0 bases, with 13 bases spanning the gap. This CDR3 region has 15 residues. CDR1 and CDR2 (germline): MNHEY, SMNVEV (reference sequence). CDR3 protein: CASTTDRLSYNEQFF. The CDR3, as DNA: TGTGCCAGCACTACCGACAGGCTCTCCTACAATGAGCAGTTCTTC.

The chain couples TRBV11-2 to TRBJ2-2; 8 bases match TRBD2. Trimming at V came to 0 bases and at J to 3 bases, leaving 9 bases not matched to a gene. CDR1 is SGHAT, CDR2 FQNNGV, per germline. The CDR3 is made up of 18 amino acids. This CDR3 is CASSLEQAVSGDTGELFF. CDR3 DNA sequence: TGTGCCAGCAGCTTAGAACAAGCCGTTAGCGGGGACACCGGGGAGCTGTTTTTT.

The chain joins TRBV28 to TRBJ1-2, with 9 bases lining up with TRBD1. Per germline, CDR1 MDHEN and CDR2 SYDVKM. J was trimmed by 4 bases and V by 6 bases; bases with no gene match: 6. CDR3 size: 14 residues. The CDR3 protein is CASRGTGQGYGYTF. CDR3 sequence (DNA): TGTGCCAGCAGAGGAACGGGACAGGGCTATGGCTACACCTTC.

This clone was observed a few times. The CDR3 is CASRGDYGYTF. For the CDR3, the DNA is TGCGCCAGCAGGGGAGACTATGGCTACACCTTC. J is TRBJ1-2 and V is TRBV10-2, with D uncertain. The CDR3 has 11 residues. Germline loops: CDR1 WSHSY, CDR2 SAAADI. Deletions cut 6 bases from V and 3 bases from J, with 5 bases between.

The count of this clone is one. The chain joins TRBV6-5 to TRBJ2-1, with TRBD1 matching 9 bases. The CDR3 runs 15 residues. Trimming cost V 6 bases and J 7 bases; bases outside gene matches: 10. Germline CDR1 is MNHEY and CDR2 is SVGAGI. The CDR3 DNA reads TGTGCCAGCAGCTTTGGACAGGGGAGTAGGAATGAGCAGTTCTTC. Translation gives CASSFGQGSRNEQFF.

The CDR3 is CASSSGEFSYNEQFF. The CDR3 coding sequence is TGTGCCAGCTCATCGGGGGAGTTCTCCTACAATGAGCAGTTCTTC. This sequence joins TRBV18 and TRBJ2-1, with D possibly being TRBD2 (6 bases). The CDR3 totals 15 residues. V lost 5 bases and J 0 bases, leaving 11 bases between the germline ends. Germline lookup yields CDR1 KGHSH and CDR2 LQKENI.

This chain links TRBV5-1 with TRBJ2-5; 7 bases align to TRBD2. The CDR3 loop spans 16 amino acids. The germline V gene has CDR1 SGHRS and CDR2 YFSETQ. With V trimmed by 5 bases and J by 5 bases, 15 bases remained unmatched. The CDR3 reads CASSPLAGVVGETQYF. The DNA for the CDR3 is TGCGCCAGCAGTCCCCTCGCGGGAGTTGTCGGGGAGACCCAGTACTTC.

The rearrangement links TRBV5-1 to TRBJ1-4; TRBD1 matches at 7 bases. Trimming took 4 bases from V and 0 from J; bases not matched to a gene: 3. The length of the CDR3 is 15 residues. CDR1 is SGHRS and CDR2 is YFSETQ in the germline V gene. The CDR3 DNA sequence: TGCGCCAGCAGCGTGACAGGGTCAACTAATGAAAAACTGTTTTTT. Protein sequence: CASSVTGSTNEKLFF.

The CDR3, as DNA: TGTGCCAGCAGTTGGTCGGACAGCTTCTCCTACGAGCAGTACTTC. Translating gives CASSWSDSFSYEQYF. The chain has TRBV28 and TRBJ2-7; a possible D gene is TRBD1 (6 bases). The CDR3 sequence is 15 residues long. The germline V gene encodes CDR1 MDHEN and CDR2 SYDVKM. V shed 4 bases and J shed 0 bases, with 13 bases lying between them.

This chain uses TRBV13 with TRBJ1-2; no reliable D call. CDR3 length: 13 residues. The ends were cut back, 0 bases at V and 11 bases at J, with 13 bases in the middle. Germline values: CDR1 PRHDT, CDR2 FYEKMQ (reference sequence). The CDR3 DNA is TGTGCCAGCAGCTTAGGTCTCCCCTATAGTTACACCTTC. Residues: CASSLGLPYSYTF. Based on the CDR3 plus reference TRBV13 and TRBJ1-2, the full variable domain is AAGVIQSPRHLIKEKRETATLKCYPIPRHDTVYWYQQGPGQDPQFLISFYEKMQSDKGSIPDRFSAQQFSDYHSELNMSSLELGDSALYFCASSLGLPYSYTFGSGTRLTVV.

DNA of the CDR3: TGTGCCACCAGCAGAGTAGGGGTCGGTCAGCCCCAGCATTTT. As protein: CATSRVGVGQPQHF. V usage is TRBV15 and J usage is TRBJ1-5; the D gene is possibly TRBD1 (5 bases). The CDR3 has 14 amino acids. Germline-derived CDR1 and CDR2 are LNHNV and YYDKDF (reference sequence). The V end was cut by 1 base, the J end by 6 bases, with 10 bases between.

This clone was detected a few times. The chain uses TRBV5-1 and TRBJ2-1, with 10 bases aligning to TRBD2. The ends lost 4 bases at V and 7 bases at J; junction bases unmatched: 5. Per the germline V gene, CDR1 is SGHRS and CDR2 is YFSETQ. The CDR3 spans 14 residues. The CDR3, as DNA: TGCGCCAGCAGCCCCGGGACTAGCGAGAATGAGCAGTTCTTC. It specifies CASSPGTSENEQFF.

The chain recombines TRBV5-6 with TRBJ1-2, with D uncertain. The CDR3 covers 15 residues. V shed 4 bases and J shed 5 bases, with 18 bases lying between them. The germline gives CDR1 SGHDT, CDR2 YYEEEE. The CDR3 DNA reads TGTGCCAGCAGCCCACTGAACCCCCGCGGTTATGGCTACACCTTC. Its translation: CASSPLNPRGYGYTF.

This clone has only one observation. The chain carries TRBV28 and TRBJ2-7; 9 bases fit TRBD1. Losses at the gene ends were 2 bases for V and 9 bases for J; bases not matched to a gene: 11. CDR1 is MDHEN and CDR2 is SYDVKM in the germline V gene. The CDR3 sequence is 15 residues long. The CDR3 region is CASSLTGQGLRGQYF. The CDR3 coding sequence is TGTGCCAGCAGTTTAACCGGACAGGGGTTACGAGGGCAGTACTTC.